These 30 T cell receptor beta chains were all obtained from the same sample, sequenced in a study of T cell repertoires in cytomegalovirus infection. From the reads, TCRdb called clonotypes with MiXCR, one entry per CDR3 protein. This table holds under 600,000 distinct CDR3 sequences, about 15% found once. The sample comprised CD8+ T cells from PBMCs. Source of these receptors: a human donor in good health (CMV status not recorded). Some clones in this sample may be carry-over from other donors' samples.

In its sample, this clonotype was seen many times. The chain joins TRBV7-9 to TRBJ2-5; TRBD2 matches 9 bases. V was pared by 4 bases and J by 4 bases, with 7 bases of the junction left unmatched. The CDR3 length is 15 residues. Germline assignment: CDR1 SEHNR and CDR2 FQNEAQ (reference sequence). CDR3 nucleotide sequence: TGTGCCAGCAGCTCACCGGGACTAGCAGGAGAGACCCAGTACTTC. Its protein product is CASSSPGLAGETQYF.

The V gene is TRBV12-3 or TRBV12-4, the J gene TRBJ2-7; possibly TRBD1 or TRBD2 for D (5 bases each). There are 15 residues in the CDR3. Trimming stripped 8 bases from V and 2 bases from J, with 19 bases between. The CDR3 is CASAPGPGITYEQYF. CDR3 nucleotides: TGTGCCAGCGCCCCGGGGCCAGGAATAACCTACGAGCAGTACTTC.

The CDR3 region is CAWSGLGETQYF. The DNA for the CDR3 is TGTGCCTGGAGTGGCCTAGGAGAGACCCAGTACTTC. The gene calls are TRBV30 and TRBJ2-5; no clear D gene. V was shortened by 1 base and J by 4 bases, with 7 bases between the two germline ends. Germline V gene sequence: CDR1 GTSNPN, CDR2 SVGIG (reference sequence). CDR3 length: 12 residues.

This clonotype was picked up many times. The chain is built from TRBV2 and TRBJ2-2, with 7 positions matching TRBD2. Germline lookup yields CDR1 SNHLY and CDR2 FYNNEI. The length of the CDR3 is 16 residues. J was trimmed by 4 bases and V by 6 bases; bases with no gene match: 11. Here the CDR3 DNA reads TGTGCCAGCAGGCTACAGCGGGAAAATCCCACCGGGGAGCTGTTTTTT. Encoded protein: CASRLQRENPTGELFF.

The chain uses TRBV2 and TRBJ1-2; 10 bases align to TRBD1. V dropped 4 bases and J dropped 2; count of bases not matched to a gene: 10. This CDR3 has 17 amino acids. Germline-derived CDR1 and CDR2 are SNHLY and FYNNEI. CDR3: CASSGGTGATTNYGYTF. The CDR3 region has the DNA TGTGCCAGCAGTGGGGGGACAGGGGCCACGACCAACTATGGCTACACCTTC.

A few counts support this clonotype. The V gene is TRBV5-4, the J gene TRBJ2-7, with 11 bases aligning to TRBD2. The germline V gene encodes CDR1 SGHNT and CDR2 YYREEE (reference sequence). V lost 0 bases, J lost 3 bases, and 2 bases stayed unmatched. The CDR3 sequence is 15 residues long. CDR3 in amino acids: CASSLGTSGFYEQYF. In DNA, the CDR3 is TGTGCCAGCAGCTTGGGGACTAGCGGGTTCTACGAGCAGTACTTC.

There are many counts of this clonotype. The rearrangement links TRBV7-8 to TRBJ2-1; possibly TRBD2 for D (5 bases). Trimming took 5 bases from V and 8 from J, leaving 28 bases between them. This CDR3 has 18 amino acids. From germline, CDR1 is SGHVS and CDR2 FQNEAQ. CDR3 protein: CASSLREGVPRGVDEQFF. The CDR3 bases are TGTGCCAGCAGCCTCCGGGAAGGAGTTCCACGAGGTGTGGATGAGCAGTTCTTC. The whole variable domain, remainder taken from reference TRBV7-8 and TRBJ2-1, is GAGVSQSPRYKVAKRGQDVALRCDPISGHVSLFWYQQALGQGPEFLTYFQNEAQLDKSGLPSDRFFAERPEGSVSTLKIQRTQQEDSAVYLCASSLREGVPRGVDEQFFGPGTRLTVL.

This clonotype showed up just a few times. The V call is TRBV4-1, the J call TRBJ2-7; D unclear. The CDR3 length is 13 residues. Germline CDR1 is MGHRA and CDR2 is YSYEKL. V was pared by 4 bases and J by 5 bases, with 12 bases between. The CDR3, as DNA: TGCGCCAGCAGCCCACCGCAAAGGGACGAGCAGTACTTC. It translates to CASSPPQRDEQYF.

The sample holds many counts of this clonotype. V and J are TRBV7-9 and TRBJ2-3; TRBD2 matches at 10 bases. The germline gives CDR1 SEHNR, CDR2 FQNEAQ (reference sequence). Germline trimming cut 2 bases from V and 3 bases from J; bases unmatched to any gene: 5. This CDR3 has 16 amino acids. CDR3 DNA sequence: TGTGCCAGCAGCTTAAGCCTAGCGGGAGAAACAGATACGCAGTATTTT. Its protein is CASSLSLAGETDTQYF.

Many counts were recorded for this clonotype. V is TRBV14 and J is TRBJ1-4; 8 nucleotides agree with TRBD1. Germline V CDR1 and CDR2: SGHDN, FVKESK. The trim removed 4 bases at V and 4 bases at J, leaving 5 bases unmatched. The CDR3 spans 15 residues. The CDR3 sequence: CASSRGRGRNEKLFF. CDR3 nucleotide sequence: TGTGCCAGCAGCCGCGGCAGGGGGCGTAATGAAAAACTGTTTTTT.

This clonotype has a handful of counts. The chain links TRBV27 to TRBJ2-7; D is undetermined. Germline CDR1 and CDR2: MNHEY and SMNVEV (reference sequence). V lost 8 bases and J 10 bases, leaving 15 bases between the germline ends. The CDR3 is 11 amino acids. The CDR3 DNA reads TGTGCCAGCCTCAAGTCCGGGTTTCAGTACTTC. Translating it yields CASLKSGFQYF.

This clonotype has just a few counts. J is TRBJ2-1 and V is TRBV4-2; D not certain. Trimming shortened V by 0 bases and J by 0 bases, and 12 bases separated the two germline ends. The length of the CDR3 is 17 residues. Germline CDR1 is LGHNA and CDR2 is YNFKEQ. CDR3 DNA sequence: TGTGCCAGCAGCCAAGACCCAGCTCCGAGCTCCTACAATGAGCAGTTCTTC. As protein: CASSQDPAPSSYNEQFF.

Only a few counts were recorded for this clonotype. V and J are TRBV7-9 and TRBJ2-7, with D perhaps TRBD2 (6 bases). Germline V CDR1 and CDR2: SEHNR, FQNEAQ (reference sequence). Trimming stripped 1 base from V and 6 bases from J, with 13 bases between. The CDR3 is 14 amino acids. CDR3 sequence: CASSLGGRRAEQYF. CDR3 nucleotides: TGTGCCAGCAGCTTAGGAGGTAGGAGGGCCGAGCAGTACTTC.

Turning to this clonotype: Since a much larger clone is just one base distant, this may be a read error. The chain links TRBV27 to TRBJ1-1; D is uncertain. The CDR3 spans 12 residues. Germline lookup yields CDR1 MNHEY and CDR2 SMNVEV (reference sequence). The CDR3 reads CASGQVGTETFF. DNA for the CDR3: TGTGCCAGCGGTCAGGTGGGCACTGAAACTTTCTTT.

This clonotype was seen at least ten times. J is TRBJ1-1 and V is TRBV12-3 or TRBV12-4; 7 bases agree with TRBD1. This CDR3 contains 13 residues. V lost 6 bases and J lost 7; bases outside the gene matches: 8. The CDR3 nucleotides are TGTGCCAGCAGGGACACAGGGGAGGGTGAAGCTTTCTTT. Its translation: CASRDTGEGEAFF.

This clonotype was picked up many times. CDR3 sequence reads: CASSPPRGDRQDNEQFF. The CDR3 bases are TGTGCCAGCAGCCCCCCCAGGGGGGACCGACAAGACAATGAGCAGTTCTTC. The chain carries TRBV7-6 and TRBJ2-1; D is possibly TRBD1 (7 bases). Germline lookup yields CDR1 SGHVS and CDR2 FNYEAQ. The ends were cut back, 5 bases at V and 5 bases at J, with 22 bases in the middle. The CDR3 spans 17 residues.

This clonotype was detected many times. CDR3 residues: CASSGRGAVTGELFF. The CDR3 nucleotides read TGTGCCAGCAGTGGGCGAGGGGCTGTCACCGGGGAGCTGTTTTTT. The rearrangement links TRBV6-1 to TRBJ2-2; D may be TRBD1 or TRBD2 (5 bases each). Trimming cost V 4 bases and J 4 bases, with 13 bases left between them. The CDR3 totals 15 residues. Germline V gives CDR1 MNHNS, CDR2 SASEGT.

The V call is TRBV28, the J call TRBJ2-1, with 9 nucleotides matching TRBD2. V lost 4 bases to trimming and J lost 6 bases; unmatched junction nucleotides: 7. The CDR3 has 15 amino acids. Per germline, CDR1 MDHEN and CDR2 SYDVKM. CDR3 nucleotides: TGTGCCAGCAGTTCGGCGGGAGGGCCAAGCAATGAGCAGTTCTTC. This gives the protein CASSSAGGPSNEQFF.

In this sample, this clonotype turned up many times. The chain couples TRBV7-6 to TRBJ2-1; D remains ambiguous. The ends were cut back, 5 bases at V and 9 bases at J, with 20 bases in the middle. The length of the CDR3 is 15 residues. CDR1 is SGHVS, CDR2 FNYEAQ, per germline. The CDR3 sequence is CASSKEAISSGEQFF. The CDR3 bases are TGTGCCAGCAGCAAAGAAGCGATTTCATCGGGTGAGCAGTTCTTC.

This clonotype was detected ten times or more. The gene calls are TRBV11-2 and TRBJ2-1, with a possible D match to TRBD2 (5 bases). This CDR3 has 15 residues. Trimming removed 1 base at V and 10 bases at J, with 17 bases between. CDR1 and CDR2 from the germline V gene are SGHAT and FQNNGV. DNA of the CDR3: TGTGCCAGCAGCTTAGGGGGAGTCTCGGCTTTCGAGCAGTTCTTC. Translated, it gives CASSLGGVSAFEQFF. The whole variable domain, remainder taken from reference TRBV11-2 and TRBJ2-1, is EAGVAQSPRYKIIEKRQSVAFWCNPISGHATLYWYQQILGQGPKLLIQFQNNGVVDDSQLPKDRFSAERLKGVDSTLKIQPAKLEDSAVYLCASSLGGVSAFEQFFGPGTRLTVL.

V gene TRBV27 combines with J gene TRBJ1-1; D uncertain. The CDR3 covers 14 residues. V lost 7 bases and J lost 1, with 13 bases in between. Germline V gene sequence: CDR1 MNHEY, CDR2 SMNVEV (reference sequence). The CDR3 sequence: CASNRAFTNTEAFF. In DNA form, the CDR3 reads TGTGCCAGCAACCGAGCCTTCACGAACACTGAAGCTTTCTTT.

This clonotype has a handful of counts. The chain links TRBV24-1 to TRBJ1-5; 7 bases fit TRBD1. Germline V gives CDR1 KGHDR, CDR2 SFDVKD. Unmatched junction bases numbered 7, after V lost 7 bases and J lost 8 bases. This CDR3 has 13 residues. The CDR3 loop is CATRPTGMKPQHF. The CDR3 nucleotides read TGTGCCACCAGACCGACAGGGATGAAGCCCCAGCATTTT.

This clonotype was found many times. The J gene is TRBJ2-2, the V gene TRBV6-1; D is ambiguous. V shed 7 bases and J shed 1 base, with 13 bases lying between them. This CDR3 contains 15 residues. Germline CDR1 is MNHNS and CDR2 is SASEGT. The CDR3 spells CASTPLPGNTGELFF. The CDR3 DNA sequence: TGTGCCAGCACCCCCCTGCCCGGGAACACCGGGGAGCTGTTTTTT.

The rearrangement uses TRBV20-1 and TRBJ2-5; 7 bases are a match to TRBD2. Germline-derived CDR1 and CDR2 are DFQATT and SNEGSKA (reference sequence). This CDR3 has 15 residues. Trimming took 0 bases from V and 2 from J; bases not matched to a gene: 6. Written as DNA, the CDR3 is TGCAGTGCTAGAGAAGAGCGGGGTTTACAAGAGACCCAGTACTTC. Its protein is CSAREERGLQETQYF.

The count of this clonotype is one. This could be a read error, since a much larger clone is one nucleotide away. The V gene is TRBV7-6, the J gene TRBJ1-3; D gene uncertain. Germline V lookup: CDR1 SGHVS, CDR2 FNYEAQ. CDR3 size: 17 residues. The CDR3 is CASSLVGRRNSGNIIYF. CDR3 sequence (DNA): TGTGCCAGCAGCTTAGTAGGCCGTCGGAACTCTGGAAACATCATATATTTT.

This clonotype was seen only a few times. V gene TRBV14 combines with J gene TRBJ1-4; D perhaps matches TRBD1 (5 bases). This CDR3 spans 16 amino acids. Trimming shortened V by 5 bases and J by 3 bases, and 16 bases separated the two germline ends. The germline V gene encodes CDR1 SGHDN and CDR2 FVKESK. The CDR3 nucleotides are TGTGCCAGCAGCACCTTAGCCGGGACCCCTAATGAAAAACTGTTTTTT. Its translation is CASSTLAGTPNEKLFF.

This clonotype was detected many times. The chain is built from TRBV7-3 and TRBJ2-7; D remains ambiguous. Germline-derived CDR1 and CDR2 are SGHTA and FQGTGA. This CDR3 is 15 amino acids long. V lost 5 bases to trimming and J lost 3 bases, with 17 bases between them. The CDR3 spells CASSPGDSRLYEQYF. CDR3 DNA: TGTGCCAGCAGCCCCGGCGATAGCCGGCTCTACGAGCAGTACTTC.

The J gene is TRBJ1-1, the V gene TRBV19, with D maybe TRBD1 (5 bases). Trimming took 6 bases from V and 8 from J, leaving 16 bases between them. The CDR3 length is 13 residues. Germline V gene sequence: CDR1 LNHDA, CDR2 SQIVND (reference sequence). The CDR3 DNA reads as TGTGCCAGTAGGTCAAAGGGGTCGCGGGAAGCTTTCTTT. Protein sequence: CASRSKGSREAFF. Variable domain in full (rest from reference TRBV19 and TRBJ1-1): DGGITQSPKYLFRKEGQNVTLSCEQNLNHDAMYWYRQDPGQGLRLIYYSQIVNDFQKGDIAEGYSVSREKKESFPLTVTSAQKNPTAFYLCASRSKGSREAFFGQGTRLTVV.

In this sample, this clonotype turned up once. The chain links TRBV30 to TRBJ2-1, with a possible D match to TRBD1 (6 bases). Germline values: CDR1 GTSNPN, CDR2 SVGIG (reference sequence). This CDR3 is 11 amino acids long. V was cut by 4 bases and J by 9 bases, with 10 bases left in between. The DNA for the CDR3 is TGTGCCTGGACCTGGGGGCCTGAGCAGTTCTTC. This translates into CAWTWGPEQFF.

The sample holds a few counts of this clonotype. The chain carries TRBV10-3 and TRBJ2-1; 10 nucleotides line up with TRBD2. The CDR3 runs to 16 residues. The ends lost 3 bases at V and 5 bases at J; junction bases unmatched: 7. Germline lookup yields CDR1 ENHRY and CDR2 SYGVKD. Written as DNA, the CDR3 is TGTGCCATCAGTGACCGAGCGGGGGGGCCCCACAATGAGCAGTTCTTC. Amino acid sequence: CAISDRAGGPHNEQFF.